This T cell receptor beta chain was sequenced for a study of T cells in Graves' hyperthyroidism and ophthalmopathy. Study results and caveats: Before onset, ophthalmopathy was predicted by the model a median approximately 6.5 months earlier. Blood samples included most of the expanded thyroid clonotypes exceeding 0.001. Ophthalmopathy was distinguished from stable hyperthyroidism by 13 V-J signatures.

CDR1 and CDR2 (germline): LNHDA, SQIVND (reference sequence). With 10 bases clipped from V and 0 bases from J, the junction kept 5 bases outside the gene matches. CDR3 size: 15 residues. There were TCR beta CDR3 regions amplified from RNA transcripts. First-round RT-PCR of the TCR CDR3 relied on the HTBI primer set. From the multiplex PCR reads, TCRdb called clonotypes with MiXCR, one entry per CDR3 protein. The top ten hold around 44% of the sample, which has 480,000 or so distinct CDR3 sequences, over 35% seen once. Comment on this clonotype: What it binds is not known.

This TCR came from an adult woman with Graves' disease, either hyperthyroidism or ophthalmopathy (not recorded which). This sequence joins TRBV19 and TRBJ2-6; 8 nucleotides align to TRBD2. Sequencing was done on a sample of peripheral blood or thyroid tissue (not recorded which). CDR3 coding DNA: TGTGCCACCCGGGGGGGACCCTCTGGGGCCAACGTCCTGACTTTC. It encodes CATRGGPSGANVLTF.